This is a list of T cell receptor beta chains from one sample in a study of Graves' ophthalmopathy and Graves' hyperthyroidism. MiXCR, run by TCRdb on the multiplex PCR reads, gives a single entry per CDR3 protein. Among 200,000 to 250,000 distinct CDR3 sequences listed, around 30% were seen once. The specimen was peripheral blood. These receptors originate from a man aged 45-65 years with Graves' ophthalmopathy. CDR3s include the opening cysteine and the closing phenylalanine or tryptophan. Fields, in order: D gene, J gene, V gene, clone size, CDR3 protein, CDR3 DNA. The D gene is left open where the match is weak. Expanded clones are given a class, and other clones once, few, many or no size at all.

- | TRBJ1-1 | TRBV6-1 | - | CASSARAMNTEAFF | TGTGCCAGCAGCGCGAGGGCCATGAACACTGAAGCTTTCTTT
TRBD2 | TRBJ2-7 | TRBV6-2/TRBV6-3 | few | CASSYSFGVRTSDYEQYF | TGTGCCAGCAGTTACTCCTTCGGGGTCCGGACTAGCGACTACGAGCAGTACTTC
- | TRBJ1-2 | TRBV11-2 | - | CASSLEEWEARTYGYTF | TGTGCCAGCAGCTTAGAGGAATGGGAGGCGAGGACCTATGGCTACACCTTC
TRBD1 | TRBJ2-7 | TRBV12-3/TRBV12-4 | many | CASSWDRGYEQYF | TGTGCCAGCAGTTGGGACAGGGGCTACGAGCAGTACTTC
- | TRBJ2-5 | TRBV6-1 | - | CASRGGAEETQYF | TGTGCCAGCAGGGGCGGAGCGGAAGAGACCCAGTACTTC
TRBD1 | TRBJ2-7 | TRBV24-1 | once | CATSETGQGGYKQYF | TGTGCCACCAGTGAAACTGGACAGGGTGGGTACAAGCAGTACTTC
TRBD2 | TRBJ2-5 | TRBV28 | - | CASSLSGAARRETQYF | TGTGCCAGCAGTCTTAGCGGGGCCGCGAGGAGGGAGACCCAGTACTTC
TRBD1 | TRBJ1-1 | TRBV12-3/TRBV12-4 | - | CASSRDRVTEAFF | TGTGCCAGCAGTAGGGACAGGGTGACTGAAGCTTTCTTT
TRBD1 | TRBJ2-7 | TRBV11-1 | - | CASSARDRALSEQYF | TGTGCCAGCAGCGCACGGGACAGGGCTCTGAGTGAGCAGTACTTC
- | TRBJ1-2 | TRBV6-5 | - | CASRDSRGFDYGYTF | TGTGCCAGCAGAGACTCCAGGGGATTCGACTATGGCTACACCTTC
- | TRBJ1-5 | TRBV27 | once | CASSLSRVGGNQPQHF | TGTGCCAGCAGTTTATCTCGTGTCGGAGGCAATCAGCCCCAGCATTTT
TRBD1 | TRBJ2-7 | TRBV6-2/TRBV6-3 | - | CASRRPGTAYEQYF | TGTGCCAGCAGAAGACCCGGGACAGCCTACGAGCAGTACTTC
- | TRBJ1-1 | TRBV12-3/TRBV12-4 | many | CASSLDASNTEAFF | TGTGCCAGCAGTTTGGACGCTTCGAACACTGAAGCTTTCTTT
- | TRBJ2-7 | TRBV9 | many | CASSDSALYGGEQYF | TGTGCCAGCAGCGATAGCGCGCTGTACGGAGGGGAGCAGTACTTC
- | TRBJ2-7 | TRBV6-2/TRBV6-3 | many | CASSYSIGGDTYEQYF | TGTGCCAGCAGTTACTCGATCGGGGGTGACACCTACGAGCAGTACTTC
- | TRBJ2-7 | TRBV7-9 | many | CASSRTGSLYEQYF | TGTGCCAGCAGTCGAACGGGATCTTTATACGAGCAGTACTTC
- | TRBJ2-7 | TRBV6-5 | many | CASSYSNDRTSYEQYF | TGTGCCAGCAGTTACTCCAACGACAGGACCTCCTACGAGCAGTACTTC
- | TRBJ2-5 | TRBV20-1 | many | CSARQGNYQETQYF | TGCAGTGCTAGACAGGGCAACTACCAAGAGACCCAGTACTTC
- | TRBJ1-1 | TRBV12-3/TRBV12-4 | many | CASSLPGWDGNTEAFF | TGTGCCAGCAGCCTGCCGGGGTGGGACGGGAACACTGAAGCTTTCTTT
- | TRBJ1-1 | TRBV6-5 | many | CASRGASTEAFF | TGTGCCAGCAGGGGGGCGAGCACTGAAGCTTTCTTT
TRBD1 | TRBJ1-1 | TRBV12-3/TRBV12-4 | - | CVCFDLNRGAFF | TGCGTATGTTTCGACCTGAACAGGGGAGCTTTCTTT
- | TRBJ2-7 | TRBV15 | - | CATSTMDPSEQYF | TGTGCCACCAGCACAATGGACCCGTCCGAGCAGTACTTC
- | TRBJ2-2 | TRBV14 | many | CASSQDEGTRMFF | TGTGCCAGCAGCCAAGATGAGGGGACAAGGATGTTTTTT
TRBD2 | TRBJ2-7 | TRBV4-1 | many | CASSQALAVSYEQYF | TGCGCCAGCAGCCAAGCTCTAGCGGTCTCCTACGAGCAGTACTTC
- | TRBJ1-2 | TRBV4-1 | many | CASSPGVGYTF | TGCGCCAGCAGCCCCGGAGTGGGCTACACCTTC
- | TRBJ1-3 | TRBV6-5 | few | CASSYSWRASGNTIYF | TGTGCCAGCAGTTACTCGTGGAGGGCTTCAGGAAACACCATATATTTT
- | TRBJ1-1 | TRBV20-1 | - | CSARDRGLGNTEAFF | TGCAGTGCTAGAGATAGGGGTCTGGGGAACACTGAAGCTTTCTTT
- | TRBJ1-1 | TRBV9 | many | CASSSYNRENTEAFF | TGTGCCAGCAGCTCTTACAACAGGGAGAACACTGAAGCTTTCTTT
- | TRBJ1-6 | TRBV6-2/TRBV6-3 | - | CASSTPGRKVAPLHF | TGTGCCAGCAGTACACCGGGACGGAAGGTCGCACCCCTCCACTTT
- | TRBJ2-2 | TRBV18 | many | CASRTPGQIYTGELFF | TGTGCCAGCCGCACACCAGGACAGATTTACACCGGGGAGCTGTTTTTT
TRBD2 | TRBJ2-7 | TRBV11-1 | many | CASSSWDTGTSGSPYEQYF | TGTGCCAGCAGCTCATGGGACACTGGGACTAGCGGGAGCCCGTACGAGCAGTACTTC
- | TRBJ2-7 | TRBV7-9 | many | CASSPDGGADEQYF | TGTGCCAGCAGCCCCGACGGAGGGGCCGACGAGCAGTACTTC
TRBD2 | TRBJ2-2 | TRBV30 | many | CAWSWGRANTGELFF | TGTGCCTGGAGTTGGGGGAGGGCAAACACCGGGGAGCTGTTTTTT
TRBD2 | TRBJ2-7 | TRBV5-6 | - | CASSLAASGMSYEQYF | TGTGCCAGCAGCTTGGCGGCTAGCGGGATGAGCTACGAGCAGTACTTC
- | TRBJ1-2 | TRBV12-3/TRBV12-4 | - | CASSAAGHYGYTF | TGTGCCAGCAGTGCCGCAGGGCACTATGGCTACACCTTC
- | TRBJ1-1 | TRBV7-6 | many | CASSLAAGVGTEAFF | TGTGCCAGCAGCTTAGCGGCCGGGGTTGGCACTGAAGCTTTCTTT
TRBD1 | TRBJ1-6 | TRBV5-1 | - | CASSPGQENSPLHF | TGCGCCAGCAGCCCAGGACAGGAGAATTCACCCCTCCACTTT
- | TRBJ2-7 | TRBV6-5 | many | CASTGGGGVPYEQYF | TGTGCCAGCACCGGAGGAGGGGGCGTCCCCTACGAGCAGTACTTC
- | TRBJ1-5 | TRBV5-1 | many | CASSSDGEPGQPQHF | TGCGCCAGCAGCTCGGATGGAGAACCGGGTCAGCCCCAGCATTTT
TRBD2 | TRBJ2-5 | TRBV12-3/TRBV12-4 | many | CASSSGRETQYF | TGTGCCAGCAGTAGCGGGAGAGAGACCCAGTACTTC
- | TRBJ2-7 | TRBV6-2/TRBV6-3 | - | CAISLGTVSYEQYF | TGTGCCATCAGTCTCGGGACGGTCTCCTACGAGCAGTACTTC
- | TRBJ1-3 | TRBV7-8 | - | CASSSNRASSGNTIYF | TGTGCCAGCAGCTCTAACAGAGCGAGCTCTGGAAACACCATATATTTT
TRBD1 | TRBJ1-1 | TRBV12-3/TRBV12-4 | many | CASEPGQGLNTEAFF | TGTGCCAGTGAACCGGGACAGGGCCTGAACACTGAAGCTTTCTTT
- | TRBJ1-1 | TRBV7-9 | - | CASSFLEGTEAFF | TGTGCCAGCAGCTTTCTGGAGGGCACTGAAGCTTTCTTT
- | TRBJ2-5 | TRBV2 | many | CASTGGTGPQETQYF | TGTGCCAGCACGGGGGGGACAGGCCCACAAGAGACCCAGTACTTC
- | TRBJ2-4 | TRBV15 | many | CATSGGGLAKNIQYF | TGTGCCACCAGCGGGGGGGGCCTAGCCAAAAACATTCAGTACTTC
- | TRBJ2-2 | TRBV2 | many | CASSALGANTGELFF | TGTGCCAGCAGTGCCTTGGGGGCGAACACCGGGGAGCTGTTTTTT
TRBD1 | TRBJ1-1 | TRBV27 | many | CASSRTGDTEAFF | TGTGCCAGCAGCCGTACAGGGGACACTGAAGCTTTCTTT
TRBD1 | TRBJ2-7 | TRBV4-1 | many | CASSQVPGGISYEQYF | TGCGCCAGCAGCCAAGTCCCAGGGGGTATTTCCTACGAGCAGTACTTC
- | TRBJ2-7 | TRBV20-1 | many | CSARAPTAYYEQYF | TGCAGTGCTAGAGCACCGACAGCCTACTACGAGCAGTACTTC
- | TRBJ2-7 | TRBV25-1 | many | CASSESAYEQYF | TGTGCCAGCAGTGAATCGGCCTACGAGCAGTACTTC
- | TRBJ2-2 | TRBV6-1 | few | CASRTVWRGELFF | TGTGCCAGCAGGACCGTCTGGCGCGGGGAGCTGTTTTTT
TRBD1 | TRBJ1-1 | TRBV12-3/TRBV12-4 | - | CASSGDRAPEAFF | TGTGCCAGCAGTGGGGACAGGGCACCTGAAGCTTTCTTT